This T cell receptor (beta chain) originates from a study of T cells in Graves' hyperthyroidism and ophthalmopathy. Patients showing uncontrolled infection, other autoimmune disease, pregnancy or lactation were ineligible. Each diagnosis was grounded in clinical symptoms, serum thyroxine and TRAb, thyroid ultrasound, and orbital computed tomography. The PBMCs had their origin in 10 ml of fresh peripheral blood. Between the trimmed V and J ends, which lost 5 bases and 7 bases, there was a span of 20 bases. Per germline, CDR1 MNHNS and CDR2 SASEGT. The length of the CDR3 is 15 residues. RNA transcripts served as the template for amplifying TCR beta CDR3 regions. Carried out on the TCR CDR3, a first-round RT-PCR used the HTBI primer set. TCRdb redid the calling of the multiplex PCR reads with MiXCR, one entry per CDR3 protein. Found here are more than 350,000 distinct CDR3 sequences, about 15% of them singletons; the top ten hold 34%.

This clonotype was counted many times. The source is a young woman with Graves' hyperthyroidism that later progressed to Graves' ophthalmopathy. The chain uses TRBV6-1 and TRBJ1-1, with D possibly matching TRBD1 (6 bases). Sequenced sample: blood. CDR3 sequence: CASSYSIVGTNEAFF. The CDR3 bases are TGTGCCAGCAGTTATTCCATAGTTGGGACAAATGAAGCTTTCTTT.